The T cell receptor beta chain described here comes from a study of blood T cell repertoires in COVID-19. The overall study: The United States, Italy and Spain were the sources of the acute and convalescent COVID-19 samples. Sources were T cells, B-cell-depleted T cells, or PBMCs; the material itself was cDNA or gDNA.

The table lists this clone with a count of one. One Seattle source followed patients from active infection through their disease course. V gave up 5 bases and J gave up 1 base, with 5 bases separating them. Germline V CDR1 and CDR2: SEHNR, FQNEAQ (reference sequence). CDR3 size: 12 residues. As originally analysed: Estimates of nucleated cell counts were drawn from the amplification of reference gene primers. The data were produced by immunoSEQ multiplex PCR, yet TCRdb's version contains in-frame clones alone and is incomplete. Clone size and the V and J calls come from that table; the DNA yielded D and trimming. The table shows hundreds of thousands of clones, with 88% occurring only once.

Sequencing input: peripheral blood. The clonotype comes from a woman in her seventies with COVID-19, enrolled during active disease. This chain links TRBV7-9 with TRBJ1-1; D gene uncertain. In DNA form, the CDR3 reads TGTGCCAGCAGCCGCGAGAACACTGAAGCTTTCTTT. Translating it yields CASSRENTEAFF.